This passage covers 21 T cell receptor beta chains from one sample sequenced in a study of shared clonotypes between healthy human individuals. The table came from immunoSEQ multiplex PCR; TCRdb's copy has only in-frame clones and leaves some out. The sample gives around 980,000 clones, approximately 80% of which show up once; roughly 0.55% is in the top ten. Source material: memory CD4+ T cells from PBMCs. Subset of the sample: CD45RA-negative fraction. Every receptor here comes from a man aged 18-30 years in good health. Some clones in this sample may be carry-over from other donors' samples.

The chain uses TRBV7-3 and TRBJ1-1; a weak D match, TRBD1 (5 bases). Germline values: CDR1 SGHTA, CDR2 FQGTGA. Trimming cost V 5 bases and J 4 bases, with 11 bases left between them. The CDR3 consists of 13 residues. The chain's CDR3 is CASSLAQGTEAFF. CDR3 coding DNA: TGTGCCAGCAGCCTGGCCCAGGGCACTGAAGCTTTCTTT.

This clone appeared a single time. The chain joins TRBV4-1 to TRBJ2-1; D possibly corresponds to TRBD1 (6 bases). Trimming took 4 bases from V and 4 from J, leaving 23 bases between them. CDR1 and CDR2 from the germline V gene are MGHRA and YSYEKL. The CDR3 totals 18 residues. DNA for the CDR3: TGCGCCAGCAGCCGAGTTGCCGGGACACAGAGTCCGTACAATGAGCAGTTCTTC. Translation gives CASSRVAGTQSPYNEQFF.

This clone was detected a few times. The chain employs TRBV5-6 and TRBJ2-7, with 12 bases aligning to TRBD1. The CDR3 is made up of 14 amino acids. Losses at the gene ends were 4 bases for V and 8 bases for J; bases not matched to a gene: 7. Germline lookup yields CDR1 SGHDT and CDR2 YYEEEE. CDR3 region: CASSQGQGASKQYF. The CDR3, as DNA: TGTGCCAGCAGCCAGGGACAGGGGGCGTCCAAGCAGTACTTC.

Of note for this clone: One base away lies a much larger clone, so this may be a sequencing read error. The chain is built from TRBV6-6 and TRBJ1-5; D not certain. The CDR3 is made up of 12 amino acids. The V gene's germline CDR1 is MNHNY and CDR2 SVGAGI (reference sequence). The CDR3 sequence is CDSNSPNQPQHF. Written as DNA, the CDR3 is TGTGACAGCAACAGCCCCAATCAGCCCCAGCATTTT.

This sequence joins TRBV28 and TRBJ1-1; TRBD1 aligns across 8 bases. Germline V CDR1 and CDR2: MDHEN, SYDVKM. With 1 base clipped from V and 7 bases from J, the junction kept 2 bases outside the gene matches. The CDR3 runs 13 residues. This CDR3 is CASSLSTGGEAFF. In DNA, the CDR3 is TGTGCCAGCAGTTTATCCACAGGGGGTGAAGCTTTCTTT.

In DNA form, the CDR3 reads TGTGCCAGCAGTCAGACTAGCGGGCGGTACTTC. It specifies CASSQTSGRYF. The chain carries TRBV28 and TRBJ2-4, with 10 nucleotides matching TRBD2. The CDR3 runs 11 residues. J gave up 15 bases and V 5 bases, and 4 bases lay outside the gene matches. Germline V gives CDR1 MDHEN, CDR2 SYDVKM.

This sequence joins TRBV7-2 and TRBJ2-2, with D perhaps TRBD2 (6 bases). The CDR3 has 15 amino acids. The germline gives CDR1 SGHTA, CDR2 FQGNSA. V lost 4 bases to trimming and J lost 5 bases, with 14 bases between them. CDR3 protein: CASSWGGIGTGELFF. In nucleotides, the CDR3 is TGTGCCAGCAGCTGGGGCGGGATAGGGACCGGGGAGCTGTTTTTT. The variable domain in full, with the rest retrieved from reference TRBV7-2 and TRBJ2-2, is GAGVSQSPSNKVTEKGKDVELRCDPISGHTALYWYRQSLGQGLEFLIYFQGNSAPDKSGLPSDRFSAERTGGSVSTLTIQRTQQEDSAVYLCASSWGGIGTGELFFGEGSRLTVL.

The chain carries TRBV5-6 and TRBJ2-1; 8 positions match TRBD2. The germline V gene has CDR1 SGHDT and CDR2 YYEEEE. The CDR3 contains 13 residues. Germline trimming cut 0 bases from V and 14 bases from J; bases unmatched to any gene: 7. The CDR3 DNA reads TGTGCCAGCAGCTTGGCCCCAGCGGGGGAAAAGTTCTTC. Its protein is CASSLAPAGEKFF.

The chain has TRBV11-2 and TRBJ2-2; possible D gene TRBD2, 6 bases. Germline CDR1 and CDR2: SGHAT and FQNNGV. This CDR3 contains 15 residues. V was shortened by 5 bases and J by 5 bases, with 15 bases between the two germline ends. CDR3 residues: CASSLNTGGTGELFF. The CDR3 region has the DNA TGTGCCAGCAGCCTCAACACCGGGGGAACCGGGGAGCTGTTTTTT. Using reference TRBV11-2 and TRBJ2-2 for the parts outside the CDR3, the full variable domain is EAGVAQSPRYKIIEKRQSVAFWCNPISGHATLYWYQQILGQGPKLLIQFQNNGVVDDSQLPKDRFSAERLKGVDSTLKIQPAKLEDSAVYLCASSLNTGGTGELFFGEGSRLTVL.

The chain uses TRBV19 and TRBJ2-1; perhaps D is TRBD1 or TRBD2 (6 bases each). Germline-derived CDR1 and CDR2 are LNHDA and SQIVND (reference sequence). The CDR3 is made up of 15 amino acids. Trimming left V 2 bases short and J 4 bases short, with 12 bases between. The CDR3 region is CASSIPRRGYNEQFF. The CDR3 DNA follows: TGTGCCAGTAGTATACCGCGGAGGGGGTACAATGAGCAGTTCTTC.

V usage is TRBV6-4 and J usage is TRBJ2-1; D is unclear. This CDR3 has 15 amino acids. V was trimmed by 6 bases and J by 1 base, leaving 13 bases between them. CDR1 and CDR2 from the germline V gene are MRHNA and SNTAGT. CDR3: CASSNEQGSYNEQFF. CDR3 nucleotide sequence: TGTGCCAGCAGCAACGAACAAGGATCCTACAATGAGCAGTTCTTC.

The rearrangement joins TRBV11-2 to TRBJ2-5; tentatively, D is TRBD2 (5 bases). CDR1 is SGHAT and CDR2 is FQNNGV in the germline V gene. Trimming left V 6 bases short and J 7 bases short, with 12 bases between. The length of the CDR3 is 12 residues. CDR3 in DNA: TGTGCCAGCAGTTCGACCCGGGGGACCCAGTACTTC. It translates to CASSSTRGTQYF.

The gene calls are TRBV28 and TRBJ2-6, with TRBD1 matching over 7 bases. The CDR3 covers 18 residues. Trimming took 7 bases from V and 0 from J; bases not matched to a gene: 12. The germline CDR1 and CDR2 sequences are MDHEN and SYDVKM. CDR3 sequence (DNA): TGTGCCAGCACCTCAAATCCGGGACAGAGCTCTGGGGCCAACGTCCTGACTTTC. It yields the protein CASTSNPGQSSGANVLTF.

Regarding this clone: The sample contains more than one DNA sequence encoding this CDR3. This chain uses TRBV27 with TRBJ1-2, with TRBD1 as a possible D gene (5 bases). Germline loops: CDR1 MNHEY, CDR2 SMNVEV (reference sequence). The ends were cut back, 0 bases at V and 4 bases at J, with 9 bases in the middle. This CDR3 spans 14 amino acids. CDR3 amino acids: CASSLSGGSYGYTF. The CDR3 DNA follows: TGTGCCAGCAGTTTATCTGGGGGGAGCTATGGCTACACCTTC.

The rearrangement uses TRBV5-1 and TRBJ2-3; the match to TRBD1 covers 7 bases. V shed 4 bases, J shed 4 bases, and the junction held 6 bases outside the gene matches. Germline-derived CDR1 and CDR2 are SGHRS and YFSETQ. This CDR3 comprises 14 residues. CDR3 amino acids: CASSPTGSADTQYF. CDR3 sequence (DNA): TGCGCCAGCAGCCCGACAGGGAGCGCAGATACGCAGTATTTT.

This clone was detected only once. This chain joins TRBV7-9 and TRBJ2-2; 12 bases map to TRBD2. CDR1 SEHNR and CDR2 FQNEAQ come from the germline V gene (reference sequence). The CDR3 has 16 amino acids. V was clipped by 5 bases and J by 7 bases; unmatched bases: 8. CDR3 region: CASSPTTSGRFGELFF. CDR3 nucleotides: TGTGCCAGCAGCCCCACGACTAGCGGGAGATTCGGGGAGCTGTTTTTT.

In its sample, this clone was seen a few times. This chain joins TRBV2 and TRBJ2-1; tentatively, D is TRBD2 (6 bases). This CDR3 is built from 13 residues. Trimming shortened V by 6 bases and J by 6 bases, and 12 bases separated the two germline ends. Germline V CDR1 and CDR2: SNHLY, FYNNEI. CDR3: CASSAGPTNEQFF. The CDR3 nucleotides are TGTGCCAGCAGCGCGGGACCCACCAATGAGCAGTTCTTC.

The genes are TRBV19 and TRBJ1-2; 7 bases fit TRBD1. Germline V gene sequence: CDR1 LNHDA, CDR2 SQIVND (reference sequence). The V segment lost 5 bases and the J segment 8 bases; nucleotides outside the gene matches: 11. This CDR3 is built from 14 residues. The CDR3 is CASSLGQAVVGYTF. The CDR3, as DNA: TGTGCCAGTAGTCTCGGACAGGCAGTAGTGGGCTACACCTTC.

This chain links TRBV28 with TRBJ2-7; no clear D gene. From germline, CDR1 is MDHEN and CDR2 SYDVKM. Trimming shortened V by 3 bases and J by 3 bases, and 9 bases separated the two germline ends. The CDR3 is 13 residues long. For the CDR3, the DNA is TGTGCCAGCAGTTTCCCCGCGCTCTACGAGCAGTACTTC. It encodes CASSFPALYEQYF.

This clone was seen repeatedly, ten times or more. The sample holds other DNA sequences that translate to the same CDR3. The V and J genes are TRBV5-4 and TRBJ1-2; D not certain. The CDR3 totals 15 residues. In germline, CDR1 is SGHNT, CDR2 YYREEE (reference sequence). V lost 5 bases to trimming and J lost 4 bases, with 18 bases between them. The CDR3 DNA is TGTGCCAGCAGGGATAGAGCGGGAAGAAGCTATGGCTACACCTTC. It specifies CASRDRAGRSYGYTF. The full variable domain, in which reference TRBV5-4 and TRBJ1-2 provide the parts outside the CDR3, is ETGVTQSPTHLIKTRGQQVTLRCSSQSGHNTVSWYQQALGQGPQFIFQYYREEENGRGNFPPRFSGLQFPNYSSELNVNALELDDSALYLCASRDRAGRSYGYTFGSGTRLTVV.

Written as DNA, the CDR3 is TGCGCCAGCAACCAAGCAGGGGGCTCCACAGATACGCAGTATTTT. Its protein is CASNQAGGSTDTQYF. The chain has TRBV5-1 and TRBJ2-3, with 8 nucleotides matching TRBD1. The CDR3 consists of 15 residues. V lost 6 bases, J lost 2 bases, and 8 bases stayed unmatched. Looked up from germline, CDR1 is SGHRS and CDR2 is YFSETQ.